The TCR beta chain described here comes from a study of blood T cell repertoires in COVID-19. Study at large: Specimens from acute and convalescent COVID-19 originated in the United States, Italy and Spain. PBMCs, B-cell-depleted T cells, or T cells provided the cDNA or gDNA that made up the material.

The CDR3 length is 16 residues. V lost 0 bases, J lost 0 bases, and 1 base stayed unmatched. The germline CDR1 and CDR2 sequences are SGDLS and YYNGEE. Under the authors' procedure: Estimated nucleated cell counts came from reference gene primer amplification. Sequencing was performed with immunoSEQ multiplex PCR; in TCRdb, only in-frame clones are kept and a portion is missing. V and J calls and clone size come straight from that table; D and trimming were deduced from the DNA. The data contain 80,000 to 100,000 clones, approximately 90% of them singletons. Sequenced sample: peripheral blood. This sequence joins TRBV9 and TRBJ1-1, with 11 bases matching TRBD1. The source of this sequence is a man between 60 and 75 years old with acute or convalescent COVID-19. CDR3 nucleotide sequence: TGTGCCAGCAGCGTAGGGGGACAGGGGGTGAACACTGAAGCTTTCTTT. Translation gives CASSVGGQGVNTEAFF.